The 22 T cell receptor beta chains listed next were all sequenced from one sample in a study of PD-L1 blockade in urothelial cancer. The data were produced by immunoSEQ multiplex PCR, yet TCRdb's version contains in-frame clones alone and is incomplete. The table shows approximately 71,000 clones, with 85% to 90% occurring only once. The specimen comprised PBMCs, sampled around atezolizumab (anti-PD-L1) treatment. The origin of the receptors is a man between 60 and 75 years old with urothelial cancer.

The V and J genes are TRBV4-1 and TRBJ1-4; the match to TRBD1 covers 11 bases. The J segment lost 7 bases and the V segment lost 0 bases, leaving 16 bases of the junction unmatched. Germline V gene data show CDR1 as MGHRA and CDR2 as YSYEKL. The CDR3 consists of 20 residues. The CDR3 loop is CASSQDRMGRDRGFGEKLFF. CDR3 nucleotide sequence: TGCGCCAGCAGCCAAGATAGAATGGGAAGGGACAGGGGGTTTGGTGAAAAACTGTTTTTT.

V is TRBV6-5 and J is TRBJ1-5; 9 bases agree with TRBD1. The CDR3 extends over 14 amino acids. The junction had 4 bases not matched to a gene; V was cut back by 4 bases and J by 6 bases. In germline, CDR1 is MNHEY, CDR2 SVGAGI. This chain's CDR3 is CASSLTGGSQPQHF. The CDR3 DNA reads as TGTGCCAGCAGTTTGACAGGGGGGAGTCAGCCCCAGCATTTT.

J is TRBJ2-7 and V is TRBV5-1; TRBD1 aligns across 7 bases. CDR1 is SGHRS, CDR2 YFSETQ, per germline. J lost 3 bases, V lost 2 bases, and 5 bases had no gene match. The CDR3 sequence is 14 residues long. The CDR3 loop reads CASSLDRAGYEQYF. Here the CDR3 DNA reads TGCGCCAGCAGCTTAGACAGGGCGGGCTACGAGCAGTACTTC.

The CDR3 region has the DNA TGTGCCAGCTCACCTCAGGACGTGGACAGGGCCGCCATGAACACTGAAGCTTTCTTT. Its translation is CASSPQDVDRAAMNTEAFF. The rearrangement joins TRBV18 to TRBJ1-1, with 8 bases identical to TRBD1. V lost 3 bases and J lost 0; bases outside the gene matches: 15. CDR3 size: 19 residues. The germline CDR1 and CDR2 sequences are KGHSH and LQKENI.

The chain joins TRBV7-6 to TRBJ2-1; no clear D. The CDR3 sequence is 12 residues long. CDR1 SGHVS and CDR2 FNYEAQ come from the germline V gene. Trimming pared 1 base from V and 9 bases from J, leaving 7 bases between. CDR3 protein: CASSLVDIEQFF. CDR3 DNA sequence: TGTGCCAGCAGCTTAGTCGACATTGAGCAGTTCTTC.

Only one count was recorded for this clone. The rearrangement uses TRBV30 and TRBJ1-2; tentative D call: TRBD1 (6 bases). Germline lookup yields CDR1 GTSNPN and CDR2 SVGIG (reference sequence). Trimming removed 2 bases from V and 4 bases from J, with 11 bases in between. The CDR3 is made up of 13 amino acids. The CDR3 nucleotides are TGTGCCTGGAGTCGGGACACTCTCTATGGCTACACCTTC. This encodes CAWSRDTLYGYTF.

The chain combines TRBV9 with TRBJ2-3; TRBD2 aligns across 13 bases. Trimming removed 3 bases from V and 7 bases from J; junction bases left unmatched: 8. Germline V gene data show CDR1 as SGDLS and CDR2 as YYNGEE. The CDR3 consists of 16 residues. CDR3 region: CASSGLAGGDGNTQYF. CDR3 nucleotide sequence: TGTGCCAGCAGCGGACTAGCGGGAGGCGACGGTAATACGCAGTATTTT.

This chain links TRBV6-1 with TRBJ2-7; 7 bases are shared with TRBD1. This CDR3 region has 13 residues. Trimming removed 7 bases from V and 7 bases from J; junction bases left unmatched: 10. The germline V gene encodes CDR1 MNHNS and CDR2 SASEGT. CDR3 in DNA: TGTGCCAGCATCCTACAGGGGTTCAGGGAGCAGTACTTC. Translation: CASILQGFREQYF.

The chain is built from TRBV27 and TRBJ2-7; 8 bases fit TRBD2. Germline CDR1 reads MNHEY; CDR2 reads SMNVEV (reference sequence). The CDR3 has 14 residues. V was clipped by 3 bases and J by 4 bases; unmatched bases: 5. The CDR3 DNA sequence: TGTGCCAGCAGTTTTCGGGAGGGGTGGTACGAGCAGTACTTC. Translated, it gives CASSFREGWYEQYF.

The chain recombines TRBV7-9 with TRBJ2-7; 9 nucleotides agree with TRBD1. V dropped 5 bases and J dropped 1; count of bases not matched to a gene: 9. Germline V gene data show CDR1 as SEHNR and CDR2 as FQNEAQ (reference sequence). The CDR3 has 16 residues. The CDR3 nucleotides are TGTGCCAGCAGCCCAAGGGGGACAGGGTCTTCCTACGAGCAGTACTTC. Translation gives CASSPRGTGSSYEQYF.

The chain employs TRBV28 and TRBJ1-4; D gene uncertain. From germline, CDR1 is MDHEN and CDR2 SYDVKM. The CDR3 extends over 14 amino acids. Trimming removed 6 bases at V and 3 bases at J, with 11 bases between. CDR3 sequence reads: CASSKKGANEKLFF. The DNA for the CDR3 is TGTGCCAGCAGCAAAAAGGGAGCTAATGAAAAACTGTTTTTT.

The rearrangement links TRBV29-1 to TRBJ2-1, with D possibly matching TRBD2 (6 bases). Germline-derived CDR1 and CDR2 are SQVTM and ANQGSEA. CDR3 length: 15 residues. The V and J ends lost 4 bases and 10 bases respectively, with 23 bases between them. The CDR3 loop is CSVVGRAGRLGEQFF. DNA for the CDR3: TGCAGCGTTGTGGGGCGGGCGGGAAGGTTGGGCGAGCAGTTCTTC.

This rearrangement joins TRBV30 to TRBJ1-1; 9 bases map to TRBD1. Per germline, CDR1 GTSNPN and CDR2 SVGIG (reference sequence). CDR3 length: 13 residues. The J segment lost 0 bases and the V segment lost 7 bases, leaving 3 bases of the junction unmatched. The CDR3 DNA sequence: TGTGCCTCGGACAGGGGTCTGAACACTGAAGCTTTCTTT. This encodes CASDRGLNTEAFF.

The CDR3 sequence is CASNHRASGSSCSYNEQFF. DNA of the CDR3: TGTGCCAGCAACCACCGGGCTAGCGGGAGTTCCTGCTCCTACAATGAGCAGTTCTTC. V and J are TRBV6-4 and TRBJ2-1; 10 nucleotides agree with TRBD2. The V gene's germline CDR1 is MRHNA and CDR2 SNTAGT. With 7 bases clipped from V and 0 bases from J, the junction kept 15 bases outside the gene matches. The CDR3 extends over 19 amino acids.

V and J are TRBV27 and TRBJ2-7; maybe TRBD1 (5 bases). V was clipped by 4 bases and J by 2 bases, with 9 bases between them. Germline CDR1 MNHEY, CDR2 SMNVEV (reference sequence). The CDR3 loop spans 13 amino acids. The CDR3 coding sequence is TGTGCCAGCAGTTGGGGCAGCCCCTACGAGCAGTACTTC. Its protein is CASSWGSPYEQYF.

The V call is TRBV6-5, the J call TRBJ1-2; a possible D gene is TRBD1 (5 bases). Trimming pared 8 bases from V and 6 bases from J, leaving 13 bases between. The CDR3 sequence is 12 residues long. The germline gives CDR1 MNHEY, CDR2 SVGAGI. CDR3 DNA sequence: TGTGCCAGCGCCCGGGGGGAAGATGGCTACACCTTC. Encoded protein: CASARGEDGYTF.

The chain recombines TRBV7-9 with TRBJ1-4, with TRBD1 matching over 7 bases. Germline V gives CDR1 SEHNR, CDR2 FQNEAQ (reference sequence). The V gene end was trimmed by 6 bases and the J gene end by 3 bases; junction bases not matched to a gene: 4. The CDR3 contains 14 residues. The CDR3 DNA reads TGTGCCAGCAGTCCCGGGACAGCTAATGAAAAACTGTTTTTT. Translated: CASSPGTANEKLFF.

This chain connects TRBV5-1 to TRBJ1-3, with D possibly being TRBD1 (6 bases). CDR3 length equals 15 residues. Germline CDR1 and CDR2: SGHRS and YFSETQ. The V gene lost 1 base and the J gene lost 3 bases, with 11 bases spanning the gap. DNA for the CDR3: TGCGCCAGCAGCTTGCCTCGGACAGATGGAAACACCATATATTTT. Amino acids: CASSLPRTDGNTIYF.

CDR3: CAWGDRVEKFF. CDR3 bases: TGTGCCTGGGGGGACAGGGTAGAAAAGTTCTTC. The chain recombines TRBV30 with TRBJ2-1, with TRBD1 matching 9 bases. The junction had 7 bases not matched to a gene; V was cut back by 5 bases and J by 14 bases. The CDR3 covers 11 residues. Per germline, CDR1 GTSNPN and CDR2 SVGIG (reference sequence).

This chain uses TRBV4-1 with TRBJ2-1; D is perhaps TRBD1 (5 bases). Per germline, CDR1 MGHRA and CDR2 YSYEKL. V dropped 0 bases and J dropped 5 bases, with 5 bases sitting between them. CDR3 length: 13 amino acids. CDR3 sequence reads: CASSQETDNEQFF. The CDR3 region has the DNA TGCGCCAGCAGCCAAGAGACAGACAATGAGCAGTTCTTC.

In its sample, this clone was seen a few times. The rearrangement uses TRBV19 and TRBJ2-6; 8 bases align to TRBD1. This CDR3 is built from 17 residues. The V gene's germline CDR1 is LNHDA and CDR2 SQIVND (reference sequence). V shed 1 base and J 0 bases; nucleotides not matched to a gene: 2. CDR3 DNA sequence: TGTGCCAGTAGTATAGCCGGACAGGGCTCTGGGGCCAACGTCCTGACTTTC. It codes for CASSIAGQGSGANVLTF. Together with reference TRBV19 and TRBJ2-6, the CDR3 gives the full variable domain: DGGITQSPKYLFRKEGQNVTLSCEQNLNHDAMYWYRQDPGQGLRLIYYSQIVNDFQKGDIAEGYSVSREKKESFPLTVTSAQKNPTAFYLCASSIAGQGSGANVLTFGAGSRLTVL.

The chain couples TRBV6-4 to TRBJ2-2; 8 bases are shared with TRBD2. CDR1 is MRHNA, CDR2 SNTAGT, per germline. Unmatched junction bases numbered 3, after V lost 4 bases and J lost 5 bases. This CDR3 contains 14 residues. This chain's CDR3 is CASSVSSGTGELFF. The DNA for the CDR3 is TGTGCCAGCAGTGTTTCTAGCGGGACCGGGGAGCTGTTTTTT.